This T cell receptor beta chain was sequenced in a study of T-cell reconstitution after alpha-beta-depleted transplantation in children. The study, taken as a whole, reports: Roughly two months post-transplant, alpha-beta T cells reportedly originated from several hundred graft clones that had expanded. Once a year had passed after transplant, T-cell counts and diversity came mostly from newly produced T cells. Surviving recipient T cells and thymic progenitors produced the high day-60 TCRbeta diversity seen in some patients.

Unique molecular identifiers were used to barcode this TCRbeta library. A single record per CDR3 protein comes from TCRdb applying MiXCR to the PCR reads. The sample shows about 980,000 distinct CDR3 sequences, 25% to 30% of them seen only once. Turning to this clonotype: Its antigen is not identified.

With V trimmed by 3 bases and J by 4 bases, 4 bases remained unmatched. In germline, CDR1 is SGHTA, CDR2 FQGTGA. The CDR3 has 14 amino acids. The receptor was isolated from a boy under two years old who had a stem cell transplant for SCID, so the T cells may come from the graft donor. The V gene is TRBV7-3, the J gene TRBJ2-3; TRBD2 matches at 7 bases. Specimen: PBMCs, mostly from graft donor cells, collected 360 days after TCRalphabeta/CD19-depleted stem cell transplant. CDR3 residues: CASSFPGLADTQYF. The CDR3 bases are TGTGCCAGCAGCTTCCCTGGACTAGCAGATACGCAGTATTTT.